This T cell receptor (beta chain) was identified during a study of blood T cell repertoires in COVID-19. In the study overall: Italy, Spain and the United States were the sources of the convalescent and acute COVID-19 samples. Sample material is recorded as cDNA or gDNA derived from T cells, B-cell-depleted T cells, or PBMCs.

V was trimmed by 3 bases and J by 0 bases, leaving 12 bases between them. The CDR3 is 16 residues long. CDR1 and CDR2 (germline): PRHDT, FYEKMQ (reference sequence). Method: immunoSEQ multiplex PCR; TCRdb's copy keeps in-frame clones and lacks some. The data hold fewer than 80,000 clones, with 80% to 95% observed a single time. This TCR came from a human donor in a cohort sampled during active COVID-19. The rearrangement uses TRBV13 and TRBJ1-3; D not certain. The sequencing sample was made of peripheral blood. The CDR3 DNA reads as TGTGCCAGCAGCTTTGAGGGCAGGACCTCTGGAAACACCATATATTTT. As protein: CASSFEGRTSGNTIYF.